This entry lists 11 T cell receptor beta chains sequenced from one sample in a study of T cells in Graves' hyperthyroidism and ophthalmopathy. It was RNA transcripts that yielded the amplified TCR beta CDR3 regions. HTBI primers drove first-round RT-PCR of the TCR CDR3. TCRdb re-called the multiplex PCR reads with MiXCR, one entry per CDR3 protein. The repertoire holds 200,000 to 250,000 distinct CDR3 sequences, with approximately 25% as singletons. Sequenced sample: blood. The source is a woman aged 35 to 49 with Graves' ophthalmopathy.

This clonotype was observed many times. The V call is TRBV19, the J call TRBJ1-2, with a weak D call TRBD1 (6 bases). Germline V lookup: CDR1 LNHDA, CDR2 SQIVND (reference sequence). The CDR3 loop spans 14 amino acids. Trimming cost V 3 bases and J 1 base, with 9 bases left between them. CDR3 DNA sequence: TGTGCCAGTAGTATCTCCAGGGGTAACTATGGCTACACCTTC. This translates into CASSISRGNYGYTF.

This clonotype was recorded many times. The CDR3 here is CASSQAGQGINQPQHF. The CDR3 DNA reads as TGTGCCAGCAGCCAGGCGGGACAGGGGATAAATCAGCCCCAGCATTTT. The chain combines TRBV4-2 with TRBJ1-5; 10 bases map to TRBD1. CDR1 LGHNA and CDR2 YNFKEQ come from the germline V gene. This CDR3 comprises 16 residues. V lost 3 bases and J lost 4; bases outside the gene matches: 6.

At least ten counts were recorded for this clonotype. This sequence joins TRBV7-8 and TRBJ1-5; no clear D gene. The CDR3 is 15 residues long. Germline V lookup: CDR1 SGHVS, CDR2 FQNEAQ. Trimming cost V 5 bases and J 0 bases, with 11 bases left between them. As DNA, the CDR3 is TGTGCCAGCAGCAGATTCGTTAATAGCAATCAGCCCCAGCATTTT. It codes for CASSRFVNSNQPQHF. The entire variable domain, with the rest obtained from reference TRBV7-8 and TRBJ1-5, is as follows: GAGVSQSPRYKVAKRGQDVALRCDPISGHVSLFWYQQALGQGPEFLTYFQNEAQLDKSGLPSDRFFAERPEGSVSTLKIQRTQQEDSAVYLCASSRFVNSNQPQHFGDGTRLSIL.

This clonotype was recorded at least ten times. The chain carries TRBV11-2 and TRBJ2-2; TRBD2 agrees at 10 bases. Germline V gene lookup returns CDR1 SGHAT and CDR2 FQNNGV. This CDR3 spans 16 amino acids. With 6 bases clipped from V and 2 bases from J, the junction kept 6 bases outside the gene matches. Here the CDR3 reads CASRRTSGINTGELFF. The CDR3 DNA sequence: TGTGCCAGCAGGAGGACTAGCGGAATAAACACCGGGGAGCTGTTTTTT.

This clonotype was detected many times. CDR3 region: CASSRLSGDNQPQHF. The CDR3 DNA reads as TGTGCCAGCAGTCGCCTCTCTGGTGACAATCAGCCCCAGCATTTT. V and J are TRBV6-1 and TRBJ1-5; unclear D gene. The CDR3 is 15 amino acids. The V gene's germline CDR1 is MNHNS and CDR2 SASEGT. Trimming shortened V by 5 bases and J by 3 bases, and 14 bases separated the two germline ends.

This clonotype was found a few times. The chain recombines TRBV6-5 with TRBJ1-2; D possibly corresponds to TRBD1 (5 bases). The CDR3 spans 17 residues. The germline gives CDR1 MNHEY, CDR2 SVGAGI. The germline V and J ends were trimmed by 2 bases and 4 bases, with 20 bases remaining between them. The DNA of the CDR3 is TGTGCCAGCAGTTACGATTCGGGGGGTCTTATTGGCTATGGCTACACCTTC. As protein: CASSYDSGGLIGYGYTF.

In DNA form, the CDR3 reads TGTGCCTGGAGTGAAGGGAACGGCTACACCTTC. It yields the protein CAWSEGNGYTF. V gene TRBV30 combines with J gene TRBJ1-2; D ambiguous. V lost 1 base and J 8 bases, leaving 8 bases between the germline ends. The CDR3 spans 11 residues. Germline CDR1 GTSNPN, CDR2 SVGIG (reference sequence).

The chain has TRBV6-2 or TRBV6-3 and TRBJ1-3; D is perhaps TRBD1 (6 bases). This CDR3 is 15 amino acids long. V lost 5 bases and J lost 1, with 12 bases in between. Germline CDR1 reads MNHEY; CDR2 reads SVGEGT. CDR3 loop: CASSRGQHSGNTIYF. In DNA form, the CDR3 reads TGTGCCAGCAGTCGAGGACAGCATTCTGGAAACACCATATATTTT.

This clonotype was observed at least ten times. The chain employs TRBV19 and TRBJ2-7, with 8 bases lining up with TRBD1. CDR3 length: 13 residues. In germline, CDR1 is LNHDA, CDR2 SQIVND (reference sequence). V gave up 8 bases and J gave up 2 bases; unmatched junction bases: 5. CDR3 DNA: TGTGCCAGTCTGCCGGGACAGGCCTACGAGCAGTACTTC. Its translation is CASLPGQAYEQYF.

This clonotype was seen repeatedly, ten times or more. One end of the junction is discordant with germline, which a read error may explain. This sequence joins TRBV6-5 and TRBJ2-7; 9 bases are a match to TRBD1. This CDR3 is 16 amino acids long. The germline V gene encodes CDR1 MNHEY and CDR2 SVGAGI. The CDR3 loop reads CASSLTPPGQGTERYF. CDR3 in DNA: TGTGCCAGCAGTCTTACTCCACCGGGACAGGGTACCGAGCGGTACTTC.

The chain links TRBV24-1 to TRBJ2-5; D may be TRBD1 (8 bases). The V gene lost 10 bases and the J gene lost 4 bases, with 15 bases spanning the gap. The CDR3 runs 13 residues. Germline CDR1 reads KGHDR; CDR2 reads SFDVKD. The CDR3 loop is CATQQGGAETQYF. In nucleotides, the CDR3 is TGTGCCACACAACAGGGGGGGGCAGAGACCCAGTACTTC.